This T cell receptor beta chain comes out of a study of T cell responses to AZD1222 COVID-19 vaccine. Study summary: Second-dose timings of about 4 or about 12 weeks were pooled. General study results and limits: Possibly, clonal diversity was underestimated; donors were largely white British and included more females. Spike-wide coverage was observed for vaccine-associated CD4 TCRs, with dominant responses at 160-218 and 743-854.

A note on this clone: Its antigen is not known.

Clones were sequenced by immunoSEQ multiplex PCR, and TCRdb holds only the in-frame ones, with some missing. The repertoire consists of over 95,000 clones, with around 87% occurring once and the leading ten covering more than 10%. Sequences were derived from peripheral blood, sampled on day 0 of AZD1222 vaccination. The clonotype was recovered from an adult in good health.

The CDR3, as DNA: TGCGCCAGCAGCTTGGAGGGGACAGGGGGCCTTAGTTCCGGGGCCAACGTCCTGACTTTC. It encodes CASSLEGTGGLSSGANVLTF. This chain links TRBV5-1 with TRBJ2-6; 12 bases line up with TRBD1. The CDR3 consists of 20 residues. With 0 bases clipped from V and 4 bases from J, the junction kept 11 bases outside the gene matches. Germline-derived CDR1 and CDR2 are SGHRS and YFSETQ. Together with reference TRBV5-1 and TRBJ2-6, the CDR3 gives the full variable domain: KAGVTQTPRYLIKTRGQQVTLSCSPISGHRSVSWYQQTPGQGLQFLFEYFSETQRNKGNFPGRFSGRQFSNSRSEMNVSTLELGDSALYLCASSLEGTGGLSSGANVLTFGAGSRLTVL.